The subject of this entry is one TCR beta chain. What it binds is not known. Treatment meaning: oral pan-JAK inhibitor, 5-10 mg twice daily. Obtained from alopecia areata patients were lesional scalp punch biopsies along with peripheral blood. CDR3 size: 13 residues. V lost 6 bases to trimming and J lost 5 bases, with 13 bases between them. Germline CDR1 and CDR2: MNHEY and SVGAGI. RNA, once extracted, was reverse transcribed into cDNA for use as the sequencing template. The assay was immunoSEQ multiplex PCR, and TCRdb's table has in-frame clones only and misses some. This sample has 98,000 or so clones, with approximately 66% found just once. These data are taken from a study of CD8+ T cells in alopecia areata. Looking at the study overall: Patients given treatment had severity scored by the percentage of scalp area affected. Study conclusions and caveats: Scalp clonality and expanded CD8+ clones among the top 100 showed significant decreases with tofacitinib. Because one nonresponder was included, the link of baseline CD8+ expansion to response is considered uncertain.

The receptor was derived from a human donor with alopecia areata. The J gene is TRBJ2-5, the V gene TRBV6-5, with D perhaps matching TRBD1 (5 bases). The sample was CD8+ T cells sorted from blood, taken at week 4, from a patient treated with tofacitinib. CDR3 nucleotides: TGTGCCAGCAGAGGCAGGGCCGGGGAGACCCAGTACTTC. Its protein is CASRGRAGETQYF.